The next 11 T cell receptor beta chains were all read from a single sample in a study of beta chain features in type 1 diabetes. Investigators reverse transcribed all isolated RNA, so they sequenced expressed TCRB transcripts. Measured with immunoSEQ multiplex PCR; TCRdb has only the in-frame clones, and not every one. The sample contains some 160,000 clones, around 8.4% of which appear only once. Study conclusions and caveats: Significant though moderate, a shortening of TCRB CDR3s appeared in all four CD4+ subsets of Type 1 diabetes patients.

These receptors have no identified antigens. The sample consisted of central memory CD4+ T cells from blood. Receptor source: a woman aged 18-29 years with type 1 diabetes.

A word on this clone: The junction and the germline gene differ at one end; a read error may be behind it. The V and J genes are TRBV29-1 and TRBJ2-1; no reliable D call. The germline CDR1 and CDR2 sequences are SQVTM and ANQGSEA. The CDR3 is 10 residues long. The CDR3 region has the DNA TGCAGCGCCTCCCACAATGAGCAGTTCTTC. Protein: CSASHNEQFF.

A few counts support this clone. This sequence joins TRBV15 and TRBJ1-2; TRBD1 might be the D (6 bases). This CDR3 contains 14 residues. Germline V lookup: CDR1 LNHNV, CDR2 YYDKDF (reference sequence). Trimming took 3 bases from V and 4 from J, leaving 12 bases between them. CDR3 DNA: TGTGCCACCAGCAGGCCGGGACACCCCTATGGCTACACCTTC. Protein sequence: CATSRPGHPYGYTF. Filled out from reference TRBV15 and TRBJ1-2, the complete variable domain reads DAMVIQNPRYQVTQFGKPVTLSCSQTLNHNVMYWYQQKSSQAPKLLFHYYDKDFNNEADTPDNFQSRRPNTSFCFLDIRSPGLGDTAMYLCATSRPGHPYGYTFGSGTRLTVV.

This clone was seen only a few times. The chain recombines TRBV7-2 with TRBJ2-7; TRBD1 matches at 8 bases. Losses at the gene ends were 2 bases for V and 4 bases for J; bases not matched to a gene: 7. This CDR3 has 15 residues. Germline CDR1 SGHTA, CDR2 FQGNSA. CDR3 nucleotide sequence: TGTGCCAGCAGCTTATGGGCAGGGGGCATGTACGAGCAGTACTTC. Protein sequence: CASSLWAGGMYEQYF.

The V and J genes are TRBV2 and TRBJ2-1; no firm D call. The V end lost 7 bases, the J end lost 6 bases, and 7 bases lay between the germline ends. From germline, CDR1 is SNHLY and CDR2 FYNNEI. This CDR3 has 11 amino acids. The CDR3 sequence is CASTDSNEQFF. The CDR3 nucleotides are TGTGCCAGCACCGACTCCAATGAGCAGTTCTTC.

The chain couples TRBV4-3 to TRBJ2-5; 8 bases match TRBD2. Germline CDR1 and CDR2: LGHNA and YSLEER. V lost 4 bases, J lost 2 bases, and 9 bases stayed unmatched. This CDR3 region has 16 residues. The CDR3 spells CASSPRGGNLQETQYF. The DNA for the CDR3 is TGCGCCAGCAGCCCCCGGGGGGGCAACTTACAAGAGACCCAGTACTTC.

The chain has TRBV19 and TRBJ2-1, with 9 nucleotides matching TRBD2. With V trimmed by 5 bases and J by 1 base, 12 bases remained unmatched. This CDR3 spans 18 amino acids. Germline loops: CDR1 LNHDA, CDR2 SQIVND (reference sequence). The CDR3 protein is CASSPPVVAGASYNEQFF. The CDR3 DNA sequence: TGTGCCAGTAGTCCCCCGGTGGTAGCGGGAGCTTCCTACAATGAGCAGTTCTTC.

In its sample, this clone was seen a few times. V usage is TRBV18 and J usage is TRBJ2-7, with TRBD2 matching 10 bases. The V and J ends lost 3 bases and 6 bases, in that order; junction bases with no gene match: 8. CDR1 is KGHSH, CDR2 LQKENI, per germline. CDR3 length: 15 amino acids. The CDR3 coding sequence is TGTGCCAGCTCACCCGCTAGCGGGAGAGGAGGCGAGCAGTACTTC. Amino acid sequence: CASSPASGRGGEQYF.

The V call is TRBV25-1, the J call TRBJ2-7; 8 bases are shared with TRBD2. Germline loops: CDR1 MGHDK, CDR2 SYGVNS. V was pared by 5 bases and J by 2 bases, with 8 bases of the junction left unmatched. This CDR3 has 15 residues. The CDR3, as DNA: TGTGCCAGCAGTTCCCGACTAGCGCATACCTACGAGCAGTACTTC. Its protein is CASSSRLAHTYEQYF.

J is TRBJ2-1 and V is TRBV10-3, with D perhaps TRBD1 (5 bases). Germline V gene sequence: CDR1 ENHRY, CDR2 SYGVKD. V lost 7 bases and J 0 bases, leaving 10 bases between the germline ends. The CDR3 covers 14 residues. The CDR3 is CAITDRSSYNEQFF. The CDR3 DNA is TGTGCCATCACCGACAGAAGCTCCTACAATGAGCAGTTCTTC.

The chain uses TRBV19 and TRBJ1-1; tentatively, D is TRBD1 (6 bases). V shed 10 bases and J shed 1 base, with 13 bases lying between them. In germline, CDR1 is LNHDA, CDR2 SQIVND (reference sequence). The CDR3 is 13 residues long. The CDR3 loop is CATYSDRNTEAFF. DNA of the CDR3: TGTGCCACCTACTCGGACAGGAACACTGAAGCTTTCTTT.

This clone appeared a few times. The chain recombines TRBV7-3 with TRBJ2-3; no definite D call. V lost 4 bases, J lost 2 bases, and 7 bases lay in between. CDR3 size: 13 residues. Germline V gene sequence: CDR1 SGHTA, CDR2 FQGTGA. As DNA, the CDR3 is TGTGCCAGCAGCTCCACCTACACAGATACGCAGTATTTT. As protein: CASSSTYTDTQYF.